This TCR beta chain was identified in a study of blood T cell repertoires in COVID-19. Study summary: Spain, Italy and the United States supplied samples that represented acute and convalescent COVID-19.

The CDR3 extends over 16 amino acids. Germline trimming cut 0 bases from V and 5 bases from J; bases unmatched to any gene: 8. Germline V CDR1 and CDR2: LGHDT, YNNKEL (reference sequence). Data came from immunoSEQ multiplex PCR; TCRdb stores just in-frame clones and leaves some out. The table records over 200,000 clones, roughly 80% of them present only once. The chain couples TRBV3-1 (or the pseudogene TRBV3-2) to TRBJ2-7; TRBD2 aligns across 9 bases. This receptor was taken from a human donor in a cohort sampled during active COVID-19. Sequenced material: peripheral blood. CDR3: CASSQEDGGRANEQYF. Here the CDR3 DNA reads TGTGCCAGCAGCCAAGAGGATGGCGGGAGGGCAAACGAGCAGTACTTC.